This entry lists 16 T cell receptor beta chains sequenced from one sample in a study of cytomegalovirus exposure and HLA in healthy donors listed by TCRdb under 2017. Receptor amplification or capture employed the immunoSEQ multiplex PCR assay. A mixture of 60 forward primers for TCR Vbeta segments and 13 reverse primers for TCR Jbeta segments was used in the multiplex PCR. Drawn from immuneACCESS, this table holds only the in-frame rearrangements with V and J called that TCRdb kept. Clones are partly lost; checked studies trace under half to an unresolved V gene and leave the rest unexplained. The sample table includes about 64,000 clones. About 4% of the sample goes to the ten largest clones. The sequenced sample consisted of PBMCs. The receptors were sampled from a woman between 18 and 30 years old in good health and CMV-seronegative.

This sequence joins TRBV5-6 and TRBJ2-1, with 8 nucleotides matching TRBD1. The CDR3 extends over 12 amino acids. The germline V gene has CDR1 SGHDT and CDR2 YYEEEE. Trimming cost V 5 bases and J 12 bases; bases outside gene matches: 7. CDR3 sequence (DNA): TGTGCCAGCAGTCTGGCCGGGACAGGGCAGTTCTTC. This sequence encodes CASSLAGTGQFF.

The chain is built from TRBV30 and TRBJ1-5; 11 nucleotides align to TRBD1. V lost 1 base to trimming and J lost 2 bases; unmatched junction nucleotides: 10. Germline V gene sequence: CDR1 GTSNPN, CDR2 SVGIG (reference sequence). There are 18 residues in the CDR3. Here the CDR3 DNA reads TGTGCCTGGAGTGGGGGCCGGACAGGGGGCGCGGGCAATCAGCCCCAGCATTTT. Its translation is CAWSGGRTGGAGNQPQHF.

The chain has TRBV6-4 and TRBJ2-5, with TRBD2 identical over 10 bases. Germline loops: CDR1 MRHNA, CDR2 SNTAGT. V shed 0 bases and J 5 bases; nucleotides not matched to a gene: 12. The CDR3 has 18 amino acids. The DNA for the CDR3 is TGTGCCAGCAGTGACTCGACGGATCTAGCGGGGGTTACGGAGACCCAGTACTTC. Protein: CASSDSTDLAGVTETQYF.

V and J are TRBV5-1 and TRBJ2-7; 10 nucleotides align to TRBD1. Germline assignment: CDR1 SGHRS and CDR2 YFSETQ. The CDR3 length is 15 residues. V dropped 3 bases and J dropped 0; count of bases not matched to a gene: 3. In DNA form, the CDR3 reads TGCGCCAGCAGCTCCAGACAGGGGGCCTCCTACGAGCAGTACTTC. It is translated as CASSSRQGASYEQYF. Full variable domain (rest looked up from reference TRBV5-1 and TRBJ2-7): KAGVTQTPRYLIKTRGQQVTLSCSPISGHRSVSWYQQTPGQGLQFLFEYFSETQRNKGNFPGRFSGRQFSNSRSEMNVSTLELGDSALYLCASSSRQGASYEQYFGPGTRLTVT.

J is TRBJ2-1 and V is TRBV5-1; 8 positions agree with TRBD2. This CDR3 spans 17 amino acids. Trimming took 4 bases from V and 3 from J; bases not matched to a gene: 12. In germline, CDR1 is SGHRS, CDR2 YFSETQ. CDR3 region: CASSPGELADRYNEQFF. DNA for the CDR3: TGCGCCAGCAGCCCCGGGGAACTAGCGGATCGCTACAATGAGCAGTTCTTC.

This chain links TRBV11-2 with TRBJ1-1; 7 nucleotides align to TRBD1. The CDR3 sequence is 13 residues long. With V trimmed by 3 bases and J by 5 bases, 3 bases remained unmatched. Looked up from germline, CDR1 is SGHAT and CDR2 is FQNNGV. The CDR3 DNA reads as TGTGCCAGCAGCTTGACAGGGAGGACTGAAGCTTTCTTT. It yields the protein CASSLTGRTEAFF.

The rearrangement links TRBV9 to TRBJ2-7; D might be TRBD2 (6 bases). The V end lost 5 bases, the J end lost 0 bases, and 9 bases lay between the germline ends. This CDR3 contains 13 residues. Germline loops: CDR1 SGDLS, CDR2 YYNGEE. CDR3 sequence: CASRPSASYEQYF. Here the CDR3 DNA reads TGTGCCAGCAGACCTAGCGCCTCCTACGAGCAGTACTTC. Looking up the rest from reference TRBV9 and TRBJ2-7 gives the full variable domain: DSGVTQTPKHLITATGQRVTLRCSPRSGDLSVYWYQQSLDQGLQFLIQYYNGEERAKGNILERFSAQQFPDLHSELNLSSLELGDSALYFCASRPSASYEQYFGPGTRLTVT.

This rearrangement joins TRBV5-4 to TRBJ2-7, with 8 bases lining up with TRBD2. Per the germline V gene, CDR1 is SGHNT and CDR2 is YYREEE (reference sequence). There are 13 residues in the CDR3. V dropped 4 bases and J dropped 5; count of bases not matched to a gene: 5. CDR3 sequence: CASSMGLENEQYF. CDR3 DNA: TGTGCCAGCAGCATGGGACTAGAAAACGAGCAGTACTTC.

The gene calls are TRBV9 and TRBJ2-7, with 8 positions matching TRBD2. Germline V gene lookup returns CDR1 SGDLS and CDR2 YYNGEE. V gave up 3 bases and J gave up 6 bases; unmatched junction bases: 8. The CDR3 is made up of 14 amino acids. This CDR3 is CASSAGGVDAEQYF. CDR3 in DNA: TGTGCCAGCAGCGCCGGGGGGGTAGACGCCGAGCAGTACTTC.

CDR3 nucleotides: TGTGCCAGCAGCTTTCCCACAGGGGGGTCCTACGAGCAGTACTTC. It is translated as CASSFPTGGSYEQYF. The chain employs TRBV11-3 and TRBJ2-7; 8 bases map to TRBD1. Looked up from germline, CDR1 is SGHNT and CDR2 is YENEEA. V lost 3 bases to trimming and J lost 1 base; unmatched junction nucleotides: 5. The CDR3 length is 15 residues. The variable domain in full, completed from reference TRBV11-3 and TRBJ2-7, reads EAGVVQSPRYKIIEKKQPVAFWCNPISGHNTLYWYLQNLGQGPELLIRYENEEAVDDSQLPKDRFSAERLKGVDSTLKIQPAELGDSAVYLCASSFPTGGSYEQYFGPGTRLTVT.

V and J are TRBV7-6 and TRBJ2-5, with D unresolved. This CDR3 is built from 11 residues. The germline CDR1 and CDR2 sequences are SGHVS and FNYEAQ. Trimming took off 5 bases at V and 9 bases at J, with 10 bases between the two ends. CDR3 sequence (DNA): TGTGCCAGCAGCCCCCTCCGAGCCCAGTACTTC. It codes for CASSPLRAQYF.

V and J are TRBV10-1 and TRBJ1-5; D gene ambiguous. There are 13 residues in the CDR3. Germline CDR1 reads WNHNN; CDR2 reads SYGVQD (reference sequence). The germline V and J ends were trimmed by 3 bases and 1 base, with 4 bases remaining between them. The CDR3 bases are TGCGCCAGCAGTGACGGGAGCAATCAGCCCCAGCATTTT. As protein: CASSDGSNQPQHF.

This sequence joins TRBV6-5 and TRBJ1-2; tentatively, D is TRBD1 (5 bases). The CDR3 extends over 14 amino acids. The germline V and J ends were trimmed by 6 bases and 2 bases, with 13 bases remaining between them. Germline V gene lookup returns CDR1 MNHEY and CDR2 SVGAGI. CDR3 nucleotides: TGTGCCAGCAGCCTGGGGCAGGGCAACTATGGCTACACCTTC. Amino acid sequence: CASSLGQGNYGYTF.

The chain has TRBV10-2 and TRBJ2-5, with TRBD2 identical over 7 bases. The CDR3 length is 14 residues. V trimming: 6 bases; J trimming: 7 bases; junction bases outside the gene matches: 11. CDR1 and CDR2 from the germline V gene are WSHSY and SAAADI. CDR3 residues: CASSSSGAPWTQYF. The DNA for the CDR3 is TGCGCCAGCAGCTCAAGCGGGGCCCCATGGACCCAGTACTTC.

The CDR3 region is CASSPRTANYGYTF. CDR3 DNA sequence: TGTGCCAGCAGCCCCAGGACAGCTAACTATGGCTACACCTTC. The chain uses TRBV5-6 and TRBJ1-2, with a tentative D call TRBD1 (6 bases). Trimming shortened V by 4 bases and J by 0 bases, and 10 bases separated the two germline ends. CDR1 and CDR2 (germline): SGHDT, YYEEEE. This CDR3 is 14 amino acids long.

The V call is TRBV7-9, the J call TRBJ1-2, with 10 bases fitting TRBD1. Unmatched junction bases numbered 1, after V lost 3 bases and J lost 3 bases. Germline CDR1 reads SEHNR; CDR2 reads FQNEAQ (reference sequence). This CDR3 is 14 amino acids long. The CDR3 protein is CASSFGTGDYGYTF. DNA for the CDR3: TGTGCCAGCAGCTTTGGGACAGGGGACTATGGCTACACCTTC.